This T cell receptor beta chain was recovered during a study of T cell changes during pregnancy in multiple sclerosis. Sequenced by immunoSEQ multiplex PCR; TCRdb stores in-frame clones only, minus some. The data hold some 130,000 clones, with 90% to 96% observed a single time. Trimming shortened V by 5 bases and J by 0 bases, and 14 bases separated the two germline ends. Per the germline V gene, CDR1 is SGHVS and CDR2 is FNYEAQ. The CDR3 length is 16 residues. This TCR came from a female donor with multiple sclerosis, enrolled in a pregnancy study. Sequencing was performed on peripheral blood, taken after pregnancy. The chain is built from TRBV7-6 and TRBJ1-3, with no clear D. The CDR3 sequence is CASSDGGRYSGNTIYF. CDR3 coding DNA: TGTGCCAGCAGCGACGGTGGGAGGTACTCTGGAAACACCATATATTTT.